This T cell receptor (beta chain) was profiled in a study of blood T cell repertoires in COVID-19 (dated by TCRdb to 2018 to 2020). Regarding the complete study: Collaborator samples came from the United States, Italy and Spain and covered acute and convalescent phases of COVID-19. The material from the prospective study consisted of cDNA or gDNA derived from T cells, B-cell-depleted T cells, or PBMCs. Deeply sampled blood TCRbeta repertoires from subjects exposed to, actively infected with, or recovered from COVID-19 were included in the dataset. The repertoires were released in a freely available public database meant as a resource for research on the immune response to SARS-CoV-2. Samples were obtained from the ongoing ImmuneRACE study (first 160 participants) and from 1,254 subjects provided by 6 global collaborators. A de-identified subject ID, COVID-19 status, age in years and sex were almost always included in the sample metadata. Where HLA class I and class II types were available, the types were taken from metadata supplied by the sample provider, not from assay-based typing.

The CDR3 runs 15 residues from the cysteine to the phenylalanine. Only the CDR3 region is kept as DNA, spanning 45 bases read in frame from base 1. Via the germline V gene, CDR1 is SGHDN and CDR2 FVKESK. V is shortened by 3 bases, J by 2 bases, and the region joining them spans 13 bases. A word on this clone: Its antigen is not yet known. Nothing much larger sits one base from this clone, and base qualities are not available.

Participants in the prospective study were aged roughly 18 to 100 years, lived in 24 United States geographic areas, and enrolled through a virtual design. To assign participants to cohorts, the prospective study relied on clinical history that participants themselves reported in a screening survey and a study questionnaire. Recovered participants in ImmuneRACE Cohort 3 were defined as having two consecutive negative NP/OP PCR tests, clearance from a healthcare professional, or resolution of symptoms. Each participant in the prospective study had whole blood, serum and a nasopharyngeal or oropharyngeal swab collected by mobile phlebotomists. Over a roughly 2-month period, participants in the prospective study had the option of providing additional blood draws and questionnaires. Blood samples from the prospective study were shipped frozen or at room temperature prior to DNA extraction. TCRbeta CDR3 regions were amplified from genomic DNA using the immunoSEQ Assay, a bias-controlled multiplex PCR. The paper's data handling went like this. Within the assay, amplification of reference gene primers was used to estimate how many nucleated cells each sample contained. To quantify the absolute abundance of each unique TCRbeta CDR3 rearrangement, sequence reads were collapsed and filtered. For each sample, productive Simpson clonality was calculated by taking the square root of Simpson's diversity index across productive rearrangements. TCRdb obtained this table from immuneACCESS and retained in-frame rearrangements with V and J assigned. These tables miss some clones; where compared with another copy, unresolved V genes account for less than half of the shortfall, and the remainder is unexplained. Clone size and V and J calls were adopted from that table, with D and trimming inferred from the DNA. Here the sample has about 350,000 clones; roughly 87% occur a single time. Approximately 3.1% of the sample comes from the top ten.

The study at large found these results: The quantity of clinical and demographic metadata differed by source and by participant and was supplied without curation.

This clonotype was sampled from a woman aged 25 to 39 who had recovered from COVID-19. The sequenced sample consisted of PBMCs or T cells enriched from blood (not recorded which). The chain couples TRBV14 to TRBJ1-2, with the D segment identity uncertain. The CDR3 reads CASSQGLQSNYGYTF. The nucleotide sequence is TGTGCCAGCAGCCAGGGTCTACAGTCGAACTATGGCTACACCTTC.